This T cell receptor (beta chain) appears in the sequencing data of a study of cytomegalovirus exposure and HLA in healthy donors. Study observations and caveats: In a later analysis, compared with equally common non-associated chains, HLA-associated beta chains were more expanded.

A multiplex PCR was run with 60 Vbeta primers and 13 Jbeta primers. The data were produced by immunoSEQ multiplex PCR, yet TCRdb's version contains in-frame clones alone and is incomplete. The profile covers hundreds of thousands of clones, with approximately 70% appearing a single time and about 3% taken by the ten largest. As regards this clone: Its antigen is unknown.

Source material: PBMCs. The receptor was derived from a man in his forties in good health and CMV-seropositive.

For the CDR3, the DNA is TGTGCCATCCGGGACAGGACCTACGAGCAGTACTTC. It is translated as CAIRDRTYEQYF. The V gene is TRBV21-1, the J gene TRBJ2-7; the D call of TRBD1 is as the table states it, not checked on the DNA. TRBV21-1 is a pseudogene segment. The length of the CDR3 is 12 residues.